Below are 10 T cell receptor beta chains sequenced from a single sample in a study of blood T cell repertoires in COVID-19. Method: immunoSEQ multiplex PCR; TCRdb's copy keeps in-frame clones and lacks some. Of 230,000 or so clones listed, roughly 80% are singletons. Material for sequencing was peripheral blood. The receptors derive from a man aged 50 to 60 with active or convalescent COVID-19.

This clone was observed once. The genes are TRBV18 and TRBJ1-6; 8 positions match TRBD1. This CDR3 comprises 20 residues. With V trimmed by 2 bases and J by 2 bases, 14 bases remained unmatched. In germline, CDR1 is KGHSH, CDR2 LQKENI. The CDR3 spells CASSPIRGQDPETYNSPLHF. The CDR3 DNA is TGTGCCAGCTCACCAATAAGGGGACAGGACCCGGAGACCTATAATTCACCCCTCCACTTT.

The CDR3 reads CASSRDRVDNEKLFF. CDR3 in DNA: TGTGCCAGCTCACGCGACAGGGTAGATAATGAAAAACTGTTTTTT. The V and J genes are TRBV18 and TRBJ1-4, with TRBD1 identical over 7 bases. V lost 4 bases, J lost 4 bases, and 6 bases stayed unmatched. Germline V CDR1 and CDR2: KGHSH, LQKENI. The CDR3 totals 15 residues.

This chain uses TRBV7-2 with TRBJ1-2, with 7 bases matching TRBD1. Germline loops: CDR1 SGHTA, CDR2 FQGNSA. The CDR3 contains 15 residues. V was clipped by 1 base and J by 6 bases; unmatched bases: 8. CDR3 in amino acids: CASSLDPRQGNGYTF. DNA for the CDR3: TGTGCCAGCAGCTTAGACCCGAGACAGGGCAATGGCTACACCTTC.

The chain carries TRBV27 and TRBJ1-6; D not resolved. Germline-derived CDR1 and CDR2 are MNHEY and SMNVEV (reference sequence). V lost 3 bases to trimming and J lost 5 bases, with 11 bases between them. The CDR3 loop spans 15 amino acids. CDR3 region: CASSFSRTDNSPLHF. The CDR3, as DNA: TGTGCCAGCAGTTTTTCCCGGACTGATAATTCACCCCTCCACTTT.

This clone was seen a few times. The rearrangement links TRBV5-1 to TRBJ2-2, with D possibly being TRBD2 (6 bases). The germline V gene has CDR1 SGHRS and CDR2 YFSETQ. The CDR3 contains 16 residues. V lost 0 bases, J lost 1 base, and 10 bases lay in between. The CDR3 loop is CASSLVPAGNTGELFF. Written as DNA, the CDR3 is TGCGCCAGCAGCTTGGTCCCAGCGGGGAACACCGGGGAGCTGTTTTTT.

This chain connects TRBV10-3 to TRBJ2-3; 9 bases match TRBD2. The V segment lost 10 bases and the J segment 1 base; nucleotides outside the gene matches: 6. Germline V lookup: CDR1 ENHRY, CDR2 SYGVKD. This CDR3 is built from 14 residues. CDR3 nucleotides: TGTGCCACTTTAGCGGGGGACGGCACAGATACGCAGTATTTT. It yields the protein CATLAGDGTDTQYF.

The genes are TRBV30 and TRBJ1-6, with D unclear. In germline, CDR1 is GTSNPN, CDR2 SVGIG (reference sequence). The CDR3 covers 14 residues. Trimming took 3 bases from V and 9 from J, leaving 15 bases between them. CDR3 nucleotides: TGTGCCTGGAGGACCGTCAGGTTAGGTTCACCCCTCCACTTT. Its protein is CAWRTVRLGSPLHF.

The V gene is TRBV11-3, the J gene TRBJ2-2; 7 nucleotides match TRBD2. Losses at the gene ends were 1 base for V and 5 bases for J; bases not matched to a gene: 4. From germline, CDR1 is SGHNT and CDR2 YENEEA. CDR3 length equals 15 residues. CDR3 nucleotide sequence: TGTGCCAGCAGCTTAGTATCCGGGGGGACCGGGGAGCTGTTTTTT. It codes for CASSLVSGGTGELFF.

In this sample, this clone turned up once. The rearrangement links TRBV30 to TRBJ1-2; D is undetermined. Trimming removed 2 bases at V and 5 bases at J, with 18 bases between. CDR1 GTSNPN and CDR2 SVGIG come from the germline V gene (reference sequence). This CDR3 contains 15 residues. The CDR3, as DNA: TGTGCCTGGAGTTCACGGGGTATAGGGCGGTATGGCTACACCTTC. Its protein is CAWSSRGIGRYGYTF.

The chain has TRBV11-1 and TRBJ2-2, with a possible D match to TRBD1 (7 bases). V was shortened by 5 bases and J by 0 bases, with 13 bases between the two germline ends. Germline V CDR1 and CDR2: SGHAT, FQDESV (reference sequence). CDR3 length: 16 residues. The CDR3 coding sequence is TGTGCCAGCAGCCGGGCAGGGGGGACGAACACCGGGGAGCTGTTTTTT. Translation: CASSRAGGTNTGELFF.